These T cell receptor beta chains were read from a single sample in a study of blood T cell repertoires in COVID-19. This table comes from immunoSEQ multiplex PCR, and its TCRdb copy is limited to in-frame clones, with some not included. The sample lists about 70,000 clones; around 85% were seen once. The sequenced sample consisted of peripheral blood. The origin of the receptors is a woman at least 80 years old with active or convalescent COVID-19. Both conserved end residues are part of each CDR3. The D gene is left open where the match is weak. Only some rows state a clone size, as once, few, many or a class for expanded clones.

TGCGCCAGCAGCCAAGATGGGACAGCCACCTATAATTCACCCCTCCACTTT	CASSQDGTATYNSPLHF	-	TRBV4-3	TRBJ1-6	TRBD1
TGCGCCAGCAGCCAAGATCTTTTAGGGGCTAATGAAAAACTGTTTTTT	CASSQDLLGANEKLFF	-	TRBV4-3	TRBJ1-4	-
TGTGCCAGCAGTGTACGAATGGGACAGGGGACTCAGTATCACTATGGCTACACCTTC	CASSVRMGQGTQYHYGYTF	-	TRBV2	TRBJ1-2	TRBD1
TGTGCCAGCAGTTCAGGGGGTGCTAACACTAACTATGGCTACACCTTC	CASSSGGANTNYGYTF	-	TRBV6-5	TRBJ1-2	TRBD1
TGTGCCAGCAGCCAAACTAGCGGGGGGGCATTAGAGCAGTTCTTC	CASSQTSGGALEQFF	-	TRBV11-2	TRBJ2-1	TRBD2
TGTGCCAGCAGTACTAACGGAGGAATCTACAATGAGCAGTTCTTC	CASSTNGGIYNEQFF	-	TRBV6-5	TRBJ2-1	-
TGCGCCAGCAGCCTCAGGGCACTTGGCACAGATACGCAGTATTTT	CASSLRALGTDTQYF	-	TRBV4-1	TRBJ2-3	-
TGTGCCAGCAGAAATCCGGGACAGGGTCCTGGCGAGCAGTACTTC	CASRNPGQGPGEQYF	-	TRBV6-5	TRBJ2-7	TRBD1
TGTGCCAGCTCACCACGGGACAGTAACCAAGAGACCCAGTACTTC	CASSPRDSNQETQYF	-	TRBV18	TRBJ2-5	TRBD1
TGTGCCAGCAGCGCTACAGGGGAGACTGAAGCTTTCTTT	CASSATGETEAFF	-	TRBV9	TRBJ1-1	TRBD1
TGTGCCACCAGCAGACAACTCTCCCTCGGGAACACTGAAGCTTTCTTT	CATSRQLSLGNTEAFF	-	TRBV15	TRBJ1-1	-
TGTGCCAGCAGTCTACAGGGGAACACTGAAGCTTTCTTT	CASSLQGNTEAFF	-	TRBV25-1	TRBJ1-1	-
TGTGCCAGCTCTCTAAATGGGGCAATACAGACTACGCAGTATTTT	CASSLNGAIQTTQYF	few	TRBV18	TRBJ2-3	-
TGTGCCAGCAGTTTATACGGGTACGAGCAGTACTTC	CASSLYGYEQYF	-	TRBV12-3/TRBV12-4	TRBJ2-7	-
TGTGCCAGCAGCACACAGGGTATTAGGACTGAAGCTTTCTTT	CASSTQGIRTEAFF	-	TRBV5-4	TRBJ1-1	-
TGTGCCAGTAGTATGGGCACCTTCGGACCCCTCCACTTT	CASSMGTFGPLHF	-	TRBV19	TRBJ1-6	-
TGTGCCAGCAGCAAGACTAGCGGGGGCTACGAGCAGTACTTC	CASSKTSGGYEQYF	-	TRBV7-2	TRBJ2-7	TRBD2
TGCAGCGGGAGGACAGGGTACGGCTACGAGCAGTACTTC	CSGRTGYGYEQYF	once	TRBV29-1	TRBJ2-7	TRBD1
TGTGCCAGCAGCTTGGTGGGACAGGGTCGGGTTAAGGCCCAGCATTTT	CASSLVGQGRVKAQHF	-	TRBV5-6	TRBJ1-5	TRBD1
TGTGCCAGCATGGCAGAACCTCAAGAGACCCAGTACTTC	CASMAEPQETQYF	-	TRBV5-6	TRBJ2-5	-
TGTGCCAGCAGCTTGGACAGGGCTTCAACTAATGAAAAACTGTTTTTT	CASSLDRASTNEKLFF	-	TRBV7-2	TRBJ1-4	TRBD1